This T cell receptor beta chain came from a study of human T cells and chemical hapten exposure. Background on the study: Alopecia universalis, totalis or areata was present in patients who were mostly female.

The V and J ends lost 6 bases and 4 bases, in that order; junction bases with no gene match: 16. Germline CDR1 reads MNHEY; CDR2 reads SVGAGI. There are 19 residues in the CDR3. Time point specified: patch test 2, 6 weeks after DPC sensitization. Treatment meaning: therapeutic diphenylcyclopropenone sensitization with weekly scalp DPC. Each patch-test visit's blood sample preceded patch application. Alopecia patients, 18 to 70 years old and DPC-suitable, served as donors. This clonotype occurred many times. Separate cDNA molecules received unique molecular identifiers, which the library attached to them. TCRdb used MiXCR to reprocess the RACE reads, holding one entry per CDR3 protein. The sample comprises some 90,000 distinct CDR3 sequences, 9.5% to 12% of which are singletons, and around 3% rests with the top ten.

Specimen: whole blood, collected in connection with sensitization to the hapten diphenylcyclopropenone (DPC). V and J are TRBV6-5 and TRBJ2-6; 9 nucleotides line up with TRBD2. The TCR sequence derives from a woman aged 40 to 49 with alopecia areata. Some clones in this sample may be carry-over from other donors' samples. This CDR3 reads CASSRHASGRLGGANVLTF. The CDR3 bases are TGTGCCAGCAGCCGCCATGCCAGCGGGAGGCTAGGAGGGGCCAACGTCCTGACTTTC.